This T cell receptor beta chain is drawn from a study of OX40 agonist ivuxolimab in advanced cancers. The CDR3 is 15 residues long. Germline V gene data show CDR1 as SGHDT and CDR2 as YYEEEE. With 4 bases clipped from V and 5 bases from J, the junction kept 11 bases outside the gene matches. Produced via immunoSEQ multiplex PCR; TCRdb's table is partial and in-frame only. The table shows 77,000 or so clones, with about 90% occurring only once. The sample in question was CD4+ or CD8+ T cells sorted from blood, obtained in a trial of the OX40 agonist ivuxolimab. The sequence was obtained from an adult with an advanced solid tumor such as melanoma, head and neck, liver or kidney cancer. The rearrangement uses TRBV5-6 and TRBJ1-2; TRBD1 matches 7 bases. CDR3 coding DNA: TGTGCCAGCAGCCCCCGGCAGGGGGGCATATATGGCTACACCTTC. Amino acids: CASSPRQGGIYGYTF. Together with reference TRBV5-6 and TRBJ1-2, the CDR3 gives the full variable domain: DAGVTQSPTHLIKTRGQQVTLRCSPKSGHDTVSWYQQALGQGPQFIFQYYEEEERQRGNFPDRFSGHQFPNYSSELNVNALLLGDSALYLCASSPRQGGIYGYTFGSGTRLTVV.